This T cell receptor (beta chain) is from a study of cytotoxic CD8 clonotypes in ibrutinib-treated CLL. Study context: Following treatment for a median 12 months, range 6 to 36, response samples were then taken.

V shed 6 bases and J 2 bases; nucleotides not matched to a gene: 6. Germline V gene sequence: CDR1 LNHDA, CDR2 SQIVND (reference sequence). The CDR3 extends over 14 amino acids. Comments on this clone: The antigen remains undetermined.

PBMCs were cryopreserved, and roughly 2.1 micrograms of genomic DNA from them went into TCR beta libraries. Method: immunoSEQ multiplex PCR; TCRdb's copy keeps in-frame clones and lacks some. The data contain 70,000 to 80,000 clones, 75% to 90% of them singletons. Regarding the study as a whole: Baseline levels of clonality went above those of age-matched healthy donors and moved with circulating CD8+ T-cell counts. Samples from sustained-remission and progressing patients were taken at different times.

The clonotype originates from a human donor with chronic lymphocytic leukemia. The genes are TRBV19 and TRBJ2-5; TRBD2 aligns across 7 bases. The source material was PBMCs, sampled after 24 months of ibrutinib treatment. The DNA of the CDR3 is TGTGCCAGTAGCGAAGCGGGACGACAAGAGACCCAGTACTTC. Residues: CASSEAGRQETQYF.